This TCR beta chain stems from a study of blood T cell repertoires in COVID-19. Overall study: Samples representing acute and convalescent COVID-19 were sourced from the United States, Italy and Spain. T cells, B-cell-depleted T cells, or PBMCs provided the cDNA or gDNA that served as material.

The Seattle site enrolled patients during active infection and followed them longitudinally. The CDR3 extends over 13 amino acids. The germline V gene has CDR1 SNHLY and CDR2 FYNNEI. Trimming took 5 bases from V and 2 from J, leaving 7 bases between them. Original processing methods: Amplification from reference gene primers served as the basis for estimated nucleated cell counts. This table comes from immunoSEQ multiplex PCR, and its TCRdb copy is limited to in-frame clones, with some not included. Clonal size and the V and J genes are those of that table, whereas D and trimming came from the DNA. The table records hundreds of thousands of clones, roughly 90% of them present only once.

The material sequenced was peripheral blood. V is TRBV2 and J is TRBJ2-1; tentatively, D is TRBD2 (5 bases). The clonotype originates from a woman in her seventies with COVID-19, enrolled during active disease. The CDR3 DNA is TGTGCCAGCAGTTCCGGGACCTACAATGAGCAGTTCTTC. This sequence encodes CASSSGTYNEQFF.